This T cell receptor beta chain stems from a study of beta chain features in type 1 diabetes. This CDR3 is 15 amino acids long. Germline V gene lookup returns CDR1 MNHNY and CDR2 SVGAGI (reference sequence). V lost 2 bases and J lost 7; bases outside the gene matches: 7. Expressed TCRB transcripts got sequenced, as all isolated RNA was reverse transcribed. The table came from immunoSEQ multiplex PCR; TCRdb's copy has only in-frame clones and leaves some out. The sample consists of roughly 180,000 clones, approximately 13% of them appearing once. Notes on the study in general: Patients with Type 1 diabetes showed moderately but significantly shorter TCRB CDR3s in all four CD4+ subsets.

This clone was counted many times. Its antigen is as yet unknown. Averaging roughly 120 mL, one heparinised blood draw came from each individual donor. CD4+ naive, central memory, regulatory and stem cell-like memory cells were sorted via CD45RO/CCR7/CD25/CD127/CD95/CD27. Sorted populations all had greater than 95% purity. This TCR came from a young woman in good health. The gene calls are TRBV6-6 and TRBJ2-2, with TRBD2 matching 7 bases. Sequencing used central memory CD4+ T cells from blood. This CDR3 reads CASSYQRGVGGELFF. The CDR3 coding sequence is TGTGCCAGCAGTTACCAACGGGGGGTTGGCGGGGAGCTGTTTTTT.